This T cell receptor (beta chain) was recorded in a study of technical replicates of blood from several donors. Method: immunoSEQ multiplex PCR; TCRdb's copy keeps in-frame clones and lacks some. The sample shows approximately 64,000 clones, around 87% of them seen only once. The sequenced material came from PBMCs. The source of this sequence is a human donor in good health. Some clones in this sample may be carry-over from other donors' samples.

CDR3 region: CASSQEFSADSPLHF. CDR3 nucleotides: TGCGCCAGCAGCCAAGAATTTTCGGCGGATTCACCCCTCCACTTT. This chain uses TRBV4-1 with TRBJ1-6; no firm D call. The CDR3 consists of 15 residues. Germline lookup yields CDR1 MGHRA and CDR2 YSYEKL. The V gene lost 0 bases and the J gene lost 8 bases, with 11 bases spanning the gap.